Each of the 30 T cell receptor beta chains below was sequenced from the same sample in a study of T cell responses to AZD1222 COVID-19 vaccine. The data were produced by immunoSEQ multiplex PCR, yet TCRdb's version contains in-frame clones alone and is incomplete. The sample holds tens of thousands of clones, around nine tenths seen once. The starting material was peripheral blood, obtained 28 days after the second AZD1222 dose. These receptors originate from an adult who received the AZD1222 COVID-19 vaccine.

The CDR3 spells CASSWGLAGDYEQYF. CDR3 nucleotides: TGTGCCAGCAGCTGGGGACTAGCGGGCGACTACGAGCAGTACTTC. This chain joins TRBV7-8 and TRBJ2-7, with 12 bases matching TRBD2. Per germline, CDR1 SGHVS and CDR2 FQNEAQ. Trimming took 4 bases from V and 3 from J; bases not matched to a gene: 4. This CDR3 contains 15 residues.

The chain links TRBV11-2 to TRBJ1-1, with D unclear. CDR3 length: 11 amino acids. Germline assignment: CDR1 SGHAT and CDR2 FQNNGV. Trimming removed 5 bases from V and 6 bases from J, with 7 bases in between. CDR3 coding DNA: TGTGCCAGCAGCCCAGTTCCTGAAGCTTTCTTT. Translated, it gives CASSPVPEAFF.

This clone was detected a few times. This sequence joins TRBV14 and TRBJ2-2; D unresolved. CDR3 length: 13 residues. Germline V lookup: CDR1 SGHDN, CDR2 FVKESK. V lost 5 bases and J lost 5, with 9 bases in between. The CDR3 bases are TGTGCCAGCAGCGGCTTTGGGACCGGGGAGCTGTTTTTT. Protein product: CASSGFGTGELFF.

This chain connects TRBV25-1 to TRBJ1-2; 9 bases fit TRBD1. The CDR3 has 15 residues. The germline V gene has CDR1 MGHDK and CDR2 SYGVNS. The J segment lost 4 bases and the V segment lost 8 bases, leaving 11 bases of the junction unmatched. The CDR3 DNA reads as TGTGCCAGCGGAGAGACAGGGGGTCTAAGCTATGGCTACACCTTC. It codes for CASGETGGLSYGYTF.

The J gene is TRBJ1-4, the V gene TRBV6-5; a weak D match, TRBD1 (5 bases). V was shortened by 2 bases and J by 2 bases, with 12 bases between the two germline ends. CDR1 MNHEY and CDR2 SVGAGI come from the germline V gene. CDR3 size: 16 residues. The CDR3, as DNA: TGTGCCAGCAGTTACCCAAGGGGAGGGACTAATGAAAAACTGTTTTTT. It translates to CASSYPRGGTNEKLFF.

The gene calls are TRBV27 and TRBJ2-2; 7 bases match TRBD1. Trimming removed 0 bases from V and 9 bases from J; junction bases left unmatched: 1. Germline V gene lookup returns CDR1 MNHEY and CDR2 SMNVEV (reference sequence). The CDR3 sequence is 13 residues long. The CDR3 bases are TGTGCCAGCAGTTTATCGACAGGGTGGGAGCTGTTTTTT. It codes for CASSLSTGWELFF.

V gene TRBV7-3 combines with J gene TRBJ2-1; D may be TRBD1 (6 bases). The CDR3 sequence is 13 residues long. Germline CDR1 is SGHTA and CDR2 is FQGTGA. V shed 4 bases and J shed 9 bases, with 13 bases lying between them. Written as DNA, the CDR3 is TGTGCCAGCAGCTCACAGGGAAATGGTGAGCAGTTCTTC. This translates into CASSSQGNGEQFF.

Here the CDR3 reads CASSPSGPTEAFF. The CDR3 nucleotides read TGTGCCAGCAGTCCGTCGGGCCCCACTGAAGCTTTCTTT. J is TRBJ1-1 and V is TRBV3-1 (or the pseudogene TRBV3-2); D is ambiguous. The CDR3 runs to 13 residues. Germline values: CDR1 LGHDT, CDR2 YNNKEL (reference sequence). Trimming left V 6 bases short and J 4 bases short, with 12 bases between.

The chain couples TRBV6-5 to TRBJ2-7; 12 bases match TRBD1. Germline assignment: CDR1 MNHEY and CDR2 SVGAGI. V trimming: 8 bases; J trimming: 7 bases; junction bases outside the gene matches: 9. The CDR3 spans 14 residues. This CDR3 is CASDRDRGQREQYF. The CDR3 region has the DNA TGTGCCAGCGACCGGGACAGGGGGCAAAGGGAGCAGTACTTC.

CDR3 DNA: TGTGCCAGCAGCTTACAGGGCCCCACGTCTGAAGCTTTCTTT. It yields the protein CASSLQGPTSEAFF. This sequence joins TRBV7-9 and TRBJ1-1; D perhaps matches TRBD1 (5 bases). CDR3 length: 14 amino acids. V was trimmed by 2 bases and J by 6 bases, leaving 13 bases between them. CDR1 and CDR2 (germline): SEHNR, FQNEAQ (reference sequence).

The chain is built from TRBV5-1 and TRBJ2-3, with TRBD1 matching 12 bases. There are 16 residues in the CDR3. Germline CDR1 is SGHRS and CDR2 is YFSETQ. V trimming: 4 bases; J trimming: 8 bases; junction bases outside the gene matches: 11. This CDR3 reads CASSGPGQGALVTQYF. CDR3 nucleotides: TGCGCCAGCAGCGGGCCGGGACAGGGGGCTTTGGTTACGCAGTATTTT.

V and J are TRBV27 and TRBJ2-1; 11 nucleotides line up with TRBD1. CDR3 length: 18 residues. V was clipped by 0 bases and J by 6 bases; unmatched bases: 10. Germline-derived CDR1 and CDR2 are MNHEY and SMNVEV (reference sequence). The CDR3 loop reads CASSLSIGTGGYSNEQFF. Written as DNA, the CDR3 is TGTGCCAGCAGTTTATCGATCGGGACAGGGGGTTATAGCAATGAGCAGTTCTTC.

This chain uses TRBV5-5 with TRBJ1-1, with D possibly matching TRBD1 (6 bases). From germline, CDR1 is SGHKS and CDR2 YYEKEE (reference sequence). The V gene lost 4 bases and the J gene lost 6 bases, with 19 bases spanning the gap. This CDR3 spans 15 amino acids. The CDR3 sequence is CASSSQAGDWAEAFF. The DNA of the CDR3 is TGTGCCAGCAGCAGTCAAGCAGGGGACTGGGCTGAAGCTTTCTTT.

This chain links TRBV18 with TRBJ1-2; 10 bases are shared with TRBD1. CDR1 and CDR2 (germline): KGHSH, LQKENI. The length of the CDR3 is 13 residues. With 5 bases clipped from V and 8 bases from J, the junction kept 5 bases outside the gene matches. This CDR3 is CASSSGTGAGYTF. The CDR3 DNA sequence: TGTGCCAGCTCATCCGGGACAGGGGCCGGCTACACCTTC.

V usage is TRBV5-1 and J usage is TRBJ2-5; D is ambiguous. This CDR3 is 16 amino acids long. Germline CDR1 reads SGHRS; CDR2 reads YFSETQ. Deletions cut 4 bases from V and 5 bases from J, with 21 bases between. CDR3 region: CASSQAVSATWETQYF. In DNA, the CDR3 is TGCGCCAGCAGCCAGGCGGTGTCAGCAACTTGGGAGACCCAGTACTTC.

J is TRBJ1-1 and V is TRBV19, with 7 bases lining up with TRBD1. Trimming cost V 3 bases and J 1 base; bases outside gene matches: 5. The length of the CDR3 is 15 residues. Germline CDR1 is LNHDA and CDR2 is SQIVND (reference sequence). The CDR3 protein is CASSIGQGGNTEAFF. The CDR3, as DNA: TGTGCCAGTAGTATCGGGCAGGGGGGGAACACTGAAGCTTTCTTT.

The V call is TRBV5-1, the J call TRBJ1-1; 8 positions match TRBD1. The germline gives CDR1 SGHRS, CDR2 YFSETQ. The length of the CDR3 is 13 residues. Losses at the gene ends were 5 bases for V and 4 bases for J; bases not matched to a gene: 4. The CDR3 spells CASSLTGGTEAFF. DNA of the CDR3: TGCGCCAGCAGTCTTACAGGGGGCACTGAAGCTTTCTTT.

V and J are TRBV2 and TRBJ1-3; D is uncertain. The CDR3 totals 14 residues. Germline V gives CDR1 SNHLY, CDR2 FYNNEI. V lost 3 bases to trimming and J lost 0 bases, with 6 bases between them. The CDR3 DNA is TGTGCCAGCAGTGAGCAGCTCTCTGGAAACACCATATATTTT. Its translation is CASSEQLSGNTIYF.

CDR3: CASSGVQKLFF. In DNA, the CDR3 is TGTGCCAGCAGTGGGGTTCAAAAACTGTTTTTT. This chain uses TRBV2 with TRBJ1-4; no definite D call. The CDR3 is made up of 11 amino acids. Germline CDR1 is SNHLY and CDR2 is FYNNEI. V was clipped by 4 bases and J by 9 bases, with 6 bases between them.

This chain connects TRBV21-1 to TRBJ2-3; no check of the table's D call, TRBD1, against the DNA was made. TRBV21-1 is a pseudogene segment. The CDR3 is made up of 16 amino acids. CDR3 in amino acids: CASSKGGDSSTDTQYF. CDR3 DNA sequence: TGTGCCAGCAGCAAAGGAGGGGACAGTTCCACAGATACGCAGTATTTT.

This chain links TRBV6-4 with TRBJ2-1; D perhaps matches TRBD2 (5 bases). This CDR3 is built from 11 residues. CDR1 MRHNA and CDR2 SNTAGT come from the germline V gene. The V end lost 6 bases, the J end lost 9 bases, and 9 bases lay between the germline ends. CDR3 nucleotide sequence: TGTGCCAGCAGAGCTGCGGGTGAGCAGTTCTTC. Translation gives CASRAAGEQFF.

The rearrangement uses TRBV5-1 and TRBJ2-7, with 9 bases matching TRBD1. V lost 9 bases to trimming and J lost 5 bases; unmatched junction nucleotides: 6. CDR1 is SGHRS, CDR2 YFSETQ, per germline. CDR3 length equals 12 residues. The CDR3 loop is CATRDRENEQYF. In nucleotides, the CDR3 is TGCGCCACCCGGGACAGGGAAAACGAGCAGTACTTC.

The CDR3 DNA follows: TGCGCCAGCAGTGAGTCGACTTCGGGGTCCCAGTACTTC. This encodes CASSESTSGSQYF. The genes are TRBV10-2 and TRBJ2-5, with D perhaps matching TRBD2 (5 bases). Germline V gene data show CDR1 as WSHSY and CDR2 as SAAADI. V lost 0 bases and J 9 bases, leaving 11 bases between the germline ends. This CDR3 region has 13 residues.

The CDR3 loop is CASSYRLAAQETQYF. CDR3 in DNA: TGTGCCAGCAGTTACAGACTAGCGGCCCAAGAGACCCAGTACTTC. The chain recombines TRBV6-2 or TRBV6-3 with TRBJ2-5; 9 bases line up with TRBD2. Trimming took 2 bases from V and 1 from J; bases not matched to a gene: 2. The CDR3 totals 15 residues. The germline V gene encodes CDR1 MNHEY and CDR2 SVGEGT.

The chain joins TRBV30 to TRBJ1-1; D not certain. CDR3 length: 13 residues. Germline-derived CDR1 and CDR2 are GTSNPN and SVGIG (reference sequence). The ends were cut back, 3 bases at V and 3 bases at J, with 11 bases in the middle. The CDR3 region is CAWSDLTYTEAFF. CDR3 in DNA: TGTGCCTGGAGCGACCTGACGTACACTGAAGCTTTCTTT.

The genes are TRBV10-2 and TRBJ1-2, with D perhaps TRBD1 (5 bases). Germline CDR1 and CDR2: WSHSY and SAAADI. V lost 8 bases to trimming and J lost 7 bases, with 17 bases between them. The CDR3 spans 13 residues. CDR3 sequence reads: CASGRTPEIGYTF. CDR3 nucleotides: TGCGCCAGCGGGAGGACACCTGAGATTGGCTACACCTTC.

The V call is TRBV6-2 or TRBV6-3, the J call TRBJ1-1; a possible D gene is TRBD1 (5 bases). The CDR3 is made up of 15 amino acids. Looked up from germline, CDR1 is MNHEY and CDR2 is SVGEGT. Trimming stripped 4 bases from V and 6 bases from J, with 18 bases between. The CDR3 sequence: CASSSTTGVASEAFF. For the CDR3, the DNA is TGTGCCAGCAGTTCCACCACAGGAGTCGCCTCTGAAGCTTTCTTT.

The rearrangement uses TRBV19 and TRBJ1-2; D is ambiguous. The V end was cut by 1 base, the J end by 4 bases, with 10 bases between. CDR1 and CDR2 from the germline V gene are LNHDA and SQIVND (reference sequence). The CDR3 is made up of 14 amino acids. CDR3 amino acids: CASSIAGSGYGYTF. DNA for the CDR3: TGTGCCAGTAGTATAGCGGGCAGCGGCTATGGCTACACCTTC.

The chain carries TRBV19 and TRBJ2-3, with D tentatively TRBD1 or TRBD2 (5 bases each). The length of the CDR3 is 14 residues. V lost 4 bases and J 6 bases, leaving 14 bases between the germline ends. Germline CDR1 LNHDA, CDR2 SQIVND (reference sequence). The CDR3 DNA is TGTGCCAGTAGTACATCCGGGGCGGCCGATACGCAGTATTTT. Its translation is CASSTSGAADTQYF.

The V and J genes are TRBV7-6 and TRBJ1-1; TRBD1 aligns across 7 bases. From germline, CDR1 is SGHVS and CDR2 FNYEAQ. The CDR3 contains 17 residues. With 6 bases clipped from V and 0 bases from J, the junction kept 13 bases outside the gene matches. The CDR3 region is CASRPGGSSSMNTEAFF. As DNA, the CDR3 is TGTGCCAGCAGACCAGGGGGGAGCTCCAGCATGAACACTGAAGCTTTCTTT. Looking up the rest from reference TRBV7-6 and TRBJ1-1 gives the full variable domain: GAGVSQSPRYKVTKRGQDVALRCDPISGHVSLYWYRQALGQGPEFLTYFNYEAQQDKSGLPNDRFSAERPEGSISTLTIQRTEQRDSAMYRCASRPGGSSSMNTEAFFGQGTRLTVV.